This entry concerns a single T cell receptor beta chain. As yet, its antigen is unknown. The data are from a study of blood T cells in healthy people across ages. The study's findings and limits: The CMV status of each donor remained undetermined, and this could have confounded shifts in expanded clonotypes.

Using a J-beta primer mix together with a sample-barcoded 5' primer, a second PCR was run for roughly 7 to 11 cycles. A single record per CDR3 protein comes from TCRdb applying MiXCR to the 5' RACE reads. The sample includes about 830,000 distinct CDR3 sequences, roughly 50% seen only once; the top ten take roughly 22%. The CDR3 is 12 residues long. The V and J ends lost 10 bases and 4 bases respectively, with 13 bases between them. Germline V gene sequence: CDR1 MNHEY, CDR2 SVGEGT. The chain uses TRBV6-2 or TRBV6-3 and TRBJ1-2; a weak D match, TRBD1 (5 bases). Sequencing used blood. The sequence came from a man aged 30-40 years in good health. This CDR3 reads CATGDSVYGYTF. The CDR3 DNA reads TGTGCCACCGGAGACAGCGTCTATGGCTACACCTTC.